These 12 T cell receptor beta chains were sequenced from one sample in a study of human thymus T cells. Generated by immunoSEQ multiplex PCR, the TCRdb table keeps only in-frame clones and is missing some. In the table there are 120,000 or so clones, around 96% of which are singletons. Thymus pieces cut out during corrective heart surgery were the tissue that was used. Sequenced input: thymus tissue. Every receptor here comes from a boy under two years old with a congenital heart defect but otherwise immunologically healthy.

This chain joins TRBV4-3 and TRBJ1-3; 7 nucleotides match TRBD1. This CDR3 is 17 amino acids long. In germline, CDR1 is LGHNA, CDR2 YSLEER. J was trimmed by 2 bases and V by 4 bases; bases with no gene match: 11. CDR3 sequence reads: CASSLDRVMDPGNTIYF. The DNA of the CDR3 is TGCGCCAGCAGCCTCGACAGGGTCATGGATCCTGGAAACACCATATATTTT.

The gene calls are TRBV25-1 and TRBJ2-3; 8 positions match TRBD1. Looked up from germline, CDR1 is MGHDK and CDR2 is SYGVNS. Losses at the gene ends were 1 base for V and 4 bases for J; bases not matched to a gene: 4. The CDR3 has 15 residues. In DNA, the CDR3 is TGTGCCAGCAGTGAATGGGACAGGAAATCAGATACGCAGTATTTT. Residues: CASSEWDRKSDTQYF.

The genes are TRBV25-1 and TRBJ1-5; 11 nucleotides match TRBD1. The CDR3 covers 16 residues. Germline CDR1 reads MGHDK; CDR2 reads SYGVNS. V gave up 4 bases and J gave up 0 bases; unmatched junction bases: 2. DNA for the CDR3: TGTGCCAGCAGTGGGGACAGGGGGAATAGCAATCAGCCCCAGCATTTT. This gives the protein CASSGDRGNSNQPQHF.

The V call is TRBV4-3, the J call TRBJ2-1; 7 bases agree with TRBD1. The germline V gene has CDR1 LGHNA and CDR2 YSLEER. The CDR3 is 17 amino acids. V was pared by 4 bases and J by 4 bases, with 13 bases of the junction left unmatched. The CDR3 region has the DNA TGCGCCAGCAGCCCAAGGCAAGACAGACAGGGTTACAATGAGCAGTTCTTC. It yields the protein CASSPRQDRQGYNEQFF.

The table lists this clone with a count of one. The rearrangement uses TRBV4-2 and TRBJ2-1, with D uncertain. Trimming took off 4 bases at V and 8 bases at J, with 9 bases between the two ends. Germline CDR1 LGHNA, CDR2 YNFKEQ. This CDR3 comprises 12 residues. CDR3 in DNA: TGTGCCAGCAGCCGGCCGCAGGATGAGCAGTTCTTC. Translated: CASSRPQDEQFF.

The rearrangement links TRBV7-2 to TRBJ2-3; TRBD2 matches at 10 bases. J lost 4 bases, V lost 0 bases, and 13 bases had no gene match. The CDR3 extends over 19 amino acids. CDR1 is SGHTA, CDR2 FQGNSA, per germline. As DNA, the CDR3 is TGTGCCAGCAGCTTAGCGGGGTTCCCGGGACTAGCGAAGGCAGATACGCAGTATTTT. It yields the protein CASSLAGFPGLAKADTQYF.

In DNA, the CDR3 is TGTGCCAGCAGCCCGGCCCGGGAAGAATCACCCCTCCACTTT. Translation: CASSPAREESPLHF. The chain has TRBV7-2 and TRBJ1-6; D is undetermined. CDR1 is SGHTA and CDR2 is FQGNSA in the germline V gene. The germline V and J ends were trimmed by 5 bases and 10 bases, with 15 bases remaining between them. The CDR3 totals 14 residues.

The gene calls are TRBV6-1 and TRBJ1-1; 7 bases align to TRBD1. The trim removed 4 bases at V and 6 bases at J, leaving 5 bases unmatched. The germline CDR1 and CDR2 sequences are MNHNS and SASEGT. CDR3 size: 13 residues. The CDR3 sequence: CASSGIGGPEAFF. CDR3 nucleotide sequence: TGTGCCAGCAGTGGAATAGGGGGCCCTGAAGCTTTCTTT.

This chain connects TRBV5-8 to TRBJ2-7; either TRBD1 or TRBD2 may supply D (5 bases each). The CDR3 contains 16 residues. V lost 2 bases to trimming and J lost 6 bases, with 21 bases between them. Germline assignment: CDR1 SGHTS and CDR2 YDEGEE. In DNA, the CDR3 is TGTGCCAGCAGCTTAATTCAAGGGACCCCCCGAAGCGAGCAGTACTTC. Its translation is CASSLIQGTPRSEQYF.

This clone occurred a few times. This chain links TRBV5-1 with TRBJ2-6; 7 bases line up with TRBD1. The V gene end was trimmed by 0 bases and the J gene end by 0 bases; junction bases not matched to a gene: 0. This CDR3 has 16 amino acids. CDR1 is SGHRS, CDR2 YFSETQ, per germline. In DNA form, the CDR3 reads TGCGCCAGCAGCTTGGCAGGGGGCTCTGGGGCCAACGTCCTGACTTTC. Translation gives CASSLAGGSGANVLTF.

The CDR3 nucleotides read TGTGCCAGCAGTTTGGGCCAGACCGGGACACCGGAGGAGCAGTACTTC. Translated, it gives CASSLGQTGTPEEQYF. The chain combines TRBV28 with TRBJ2-7; TRBD1 might be the D (6 bases). Trimming took off 3 bases at V and 7 bases at J, with 22 bases between the two ends. The germline V gene encodes CDR1 MDHEN and CDR2 SYDVKM. The CDR3 has 16 residues.

The chain has TRBV9 and TRBJ2-3; 11 bases are shared with TRBD2. This CDR3 has 17 residues. Germline assignment: CDR1 SGDLS and CDR2 YYNGEE. With V trimmed by 0 bases and J by 1 base, 4 bases remained unmatched. CDR3: CASSVATLAGGTDTQYF. CDR3 DNA: TGTGCCAGCAGCGTAGCTACACTAGCGGGGGGCACAGATACGCAGTATTTT.